This T cell receptor beta chain stems from a study of cytomegalovirus exposure and HLA in healthy donors (dated by TCRdb to 2016 to 2017). In the study overall: According to a later analysis, one platform produced both the approximately 110 validation repertoires and the 670 or so repertoires of the first cohort. Besides the first cohort of some 670 subjects, a separate validation cohort made up of 120 different subjects was used. To predict cytomegalovirus infection status, the study brought together high-throughput TCR immunosequencing, statistical association of individual TCRs with disease status, and machine learning. The study was designed to test whether signatures of past pathogen exposure could be identified by cataloging public T cell receptors. General findings and caveats noted by the study authors: A later analysis lacked HLA typing for the validation cohort, so it scored co-occurrence in that cohort across all 130 or so repertoires. It was suggested by the authors that the approach could potentially be generalized to other disease states and immunological phenotypes. The classifier was reported to diagnose cytomegalovirus status with high specificity and sensitivity in both the original and validation cohorts. A total of 164 TCR beta chains were listed by the study as associated with cytomegalovirus. Three of the identified cytomegalovirus-associated TCR beta chains were confirmed in vitro to be specific for cytomegalovirus antigens. Subsequent analysis determined that TCRs grouped into clusters in the first cohort also showed a tendency toward co-occurrence across the roughly 120 validation repertoires, and 94% of cluster scores exceeded 0. Most TCR sequences were seen in very few donors, while some public TCRs were found in many individuals.

Library prep was done by the immunoSEQ multiplex PCR assay. Processing in the source paper ran as follows. To diagnose cytomegalovirus status from the catalog of TCR beta chain sequences, a statistical classification framework was built. Imported from immuneACCESS, the table was reduced by TCRdb to in-frame sequences with V and J called. These copies leave out some clones; in studies compared against another copy, an unresolved V gene accounts for under half, and the cause of the remainder is not known. V, J and clone size derive from that table, while D and trimming were established from the DNA sequence. This sample comprises more than 90,000 clones, 70% to 90% of them detected only once. The top ten clones comprise 1.5% to 2% of the sample. Separate from the roughly 650-subject first cohort, the validation cohort of about 110 subjects was the group to which the donors belonged. V is pared back by 2 bases and J by 8 bases, with 16 bases lying between the germline termini. The germline V gene encodes CDR1 MNHNY and CDR2 SVGAGI (reference sequence). Inclusive of the bounding cysteine and phenylalanine, the CDR3 is 15 residues long. The CDR3 DNA has 45 bases and is translated from base 1.

This clone was found a few times. Which antigen it targets is not known. Base qualities are missing; no much larger clone stands one base away. Input material: PBMCs. The chain is encoded by TRBV6-6 joined to TRBJ2-1; 5 matching bases give a weak D call of TRBD2. The receptor was isolated from a man aged 18-30 years in good health and CMV-seronegative. The bases read TGTGCCAGCAGTTACGTTTGGACTTCCGACTATGAGCAGTTCTTC. It translates to CASSYVWTSDYEQFF.